This T cell receptor (beta chain) emerged from a study of CD8 T cells in Susac syndrome. RNA in amounts of roughly 0.5 to 1 ug was reverse transcribed with random hexamers. MiXCR, applied by TCRdb to the immunoSEQ multiplex PCR reads, yields one record per CDR3 protein. The table includes about 210,000 distinct CDR3 sequences, approximately 95% detected once. With 4 bases removed from V and 0 bases from J, the gap between germline ends came to 11 bases. Per germline, CDR1 SGHRS and CDR2 YFSETQ. The CDR3 length is 15 residues. The source material was CD4+ T cells from PBMCs. The receptor was derived from a human donor with multiple sclerosis. The chain employs TRBV5-1 and TRBJ1-5; D uncertain. Here the CDR3 DNA reads TGCGCCAGCAGCCCGGCCGCGGGTAGCAATCAGCCCCAGCATTTT. It is translated as CASSPAAGSNQPQHF.